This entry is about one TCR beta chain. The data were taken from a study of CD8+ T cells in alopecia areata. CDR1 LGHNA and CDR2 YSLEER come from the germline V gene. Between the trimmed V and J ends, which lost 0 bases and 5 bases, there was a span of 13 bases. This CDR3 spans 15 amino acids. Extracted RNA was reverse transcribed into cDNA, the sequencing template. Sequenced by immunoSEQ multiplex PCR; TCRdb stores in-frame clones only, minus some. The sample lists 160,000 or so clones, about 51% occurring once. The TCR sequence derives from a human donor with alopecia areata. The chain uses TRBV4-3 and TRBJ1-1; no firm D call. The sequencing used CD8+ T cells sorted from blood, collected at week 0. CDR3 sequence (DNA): TGCGCCAGCAGCCAAGATATGAGGGCTTGGACTGAAGCTTTCTTT. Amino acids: CASSQDMRAWTEAFF.